Each of the 2 T cell receptor beta chains below was sequenced from the same sample in a study of T cell responses to AZD1222 COVID-19 vaccine. Some clones are missing from TCRdb's copy, which holds only in-frame ones; the method was immunoSEQ multiplex PCR. The profile shows roughly 120,000 clones, 75% to 90% of them singletons. Specimen: peripheral blood, collected on day 0 of MenACWY control vaccination. The receptors derive from an adult in good health.

The chain combines TRBV18 with TRBJ1-5; the D is unclear. This CDR3 is built from 15 residues. The V end was cut by 3 bases, the J end by 3 bases, with 12 bases between. Germline values: CDR1 KGHSH, CDR2 LQKENI. The CDR3 spells CASSPETANNQPQHF. In nucleotides, the CDR3 is TGTGCCAGCTCACCTGAGACTGCTAACAATCAGCCCCAGCATTTT.

The rearrangement uses TRBV6-6 and TRBJ1-2; D is undetermined. Deletions cut 2 bases from V and 4 bases from J, with 14 bases between. This CDR3 has 15 residues. Germline assignment: CDR1 MNHNY and CDR2 SVGAGI (reference sequence). The CDR3 sequence is CASSYPSSQGYGYTF. CDR3 nucleotides: TGTGCCAGCAGTTACCCAAGTTCACAAGGCTATGGCTACACCTTC.